Following are 31 T cell receptor beta chains from one sample sequenced in a study of CD8+ T cells in alopecia areata (dated by TCRdb to 2017 to 2018). Libraries were constructed by the immunoSEQ multiplex PCR assay. To provide template for TCR sequencing, every sample had RNA extracted and reverse transcribed into cDNA. Sourced from immuneACCESS, this table was stored by TCRdb with only in-frame sequences that have V and J called. A share of the clones is absent; for the studies checked, an unresolved V gene accounts for under half, and the remainder has no known explanation. The sample table contains roughly 200,000 clones; only one count was recorded for roughly three fifths of them. The ten largest clonotypes hold 3% to 4% of the sample. The sample's time point label is to be understood as: four to five weeks on oral tofacitinib. The label giving this sample's treatment or condition can be read as: oral pan-JAK inhibitor, 5-10 mg twice daily.

The sample in question was CD4+ T cells sorted from blood, obtained at week 4, from a patient treated with tofacitinib. The receptors stem from a human donor with alopecia areata.

The chain recombines TRBV28 with TRBJ1-2; no clear D gene. Per the germline V gene, CDR1 is MDHEN and CDR2 is SYDVKM. The CDR3 covers 13 residues. V gave up 2 bases and J gave up 2 bases, with 6 bases separating them. For the CDR3, the DNA is TGTGCCAGCAGTTTAAAGCTGAACTATGGCTACACCTTC. Protein product: CASSLKLNYGYTF.

The gene calls are TRBV9 and TRBJ2-3; D remains unclear. Germline CDR1 is SGDLS and CDR2 is YYNGEE. This CDR3 region has 15 residues. V was clipped by 0 bases and J by 2 bases, with 10 bases between them. CDR3 sequence: CASSVATGHTDTQYF. CDR3 DNA sequence: TGTGCCAGCAGCGTAGCTACTGGGCACACAGATACGCAGTATTTT.

This clone was seen a handful of times. CDR3 residues: CASSQGSGVLAGEQYF. In DNA form, the CDR3 reads TGCGCCAGCAGCCAGGGATCCGGAGTACTAGCGGGCGAGCAGTACTTC. The V and J genes are TRBV4-1 and TRBJ2-7; TRBD2 matches at 9 bases. This CDR3 contains 16 residues. Trimming removed 3 bases from V and 6 bases from J; junction bases left unmatched: 12. Germline V gene lookup returns CDR1 MGHRA and CDR2 YSYEKL.

This chain connects TRBV4-1 to TRBJ2-5; D possibly corresponds to TRBD2 (5 bases). V lost 1 base and J 5 bases, leaving 11 bases between the germline ends. The CDR3 covers 14 residues. Germline V CDR1 and CDR2: MGHRA, YSYEKL. The CDR3: CASSQGASSETQYF. CDR3 sequence (DNA): TGCGCCAGCAGCCAAGGGGCTAGCTCGGAGACCCAGTACTTC.

V usage is TRBV7-9 and J usage is TRBJ2-7; 10 bases match TRBD1. Germline CDR1 and CDR2: SEHNR and FQNEAQ (reference sequence). The CDR3 totals 14 residues. Trimming took 6 bases from V and 6 from J; bases not matched to a gene: 8. CDR3 nucleotides: TGTGCCAGCAGTCCGGGACAGGGGACAGGCGAGCAGTACTTC. The encoded protein is CASSPGQGTGEQYF.

This chain connects TRBV27 to TRBJ1-3, with D uncertain. Germline CDR1 reads MNHEY; CDR2 reads SMNVEV (reference sequence). V lost 5 bases and J lost 4, with 12 bases in between. This CDR3 has 14 residues. DNA of the CDR3: TGTGCCAGCAGTGCCGTGTCGTCGGGAAACACCATATATTTT. Protein product: CASSAVSSGNTIYF.

The table lists this clone with a few counts. The chain has TRBV7-9 and TRBJ1-2; the D gene is possibly TRBD1 (5 bases). From germline, CDR1 is SEHNR and CDR2 FQNEAQ (reference sequence). This CDR3 contains 14 residues. V was clipped by 7 bases and J by 4 bases, with 16 bases between them. CDR3 protein: CASKKGEYGYGYTF. As DNA, the CDR3 is TGTGCCAGCAAAAAAGGGGAGTACGGCTATGGCTACACCTTC.

This clone was observed a single time. The V gene is TRBV11-1, the J gene TRBJ1-2, with 9 bases fitting TRBD1. CDR1 is SGHAT and CDR2 is FQDESV in the germline V gene (reference sequence). V shed 1 base, J shed 4 bases, and the junction held 1 base outside the gene matches. The CDR3 runs 14 residues. This CDR3 is CASSLEGQGYGYTF. The CDR3 DNA follows: TGTGCCAGCAGCTTAGAGGGACAGGGCTATGGCTACACCTTC.

The chain employs TRBV6-5 and TRBJ1-2; D is perhaps TRBD1 (6 bases). The germline gives CDR1 MNHEY, CDR2 SVGAGI. This CDR3 is built from 14 residues. V was cut by 5 bases and J by 3 bases, with 13 bases left in between. The CDR3 spells CASSRGRTDYGYTF. Written as DNA, the CDR3 is TGTGCCAGCAGTCGAGGTCGGACAGACTATGGCTACACCTTC.

This chain joins TRBV30 and TRBJ2-1; maybe TRBD1 (6 bases). CDR1 GTSNPN and CDR2 SVGIG come from the germline V gene (reference sequence). CDR3 length equals 15 residues. The germline V and J ends were trimmed by 2 bases and 2 bases, with 13 bases remaining between them. The CDR3 protein is CAWSLGAGAYNEQFF. CDR3 nucleotides: TGTGCCTGGAGTTTAGGGGCAGGGGCCTACAATGAGCAGTTCTTC.

The J gene is TRBJ2-7, the V gene TRBV25-1, with a tentative D call TRBD1 (6 bases). Trimming stripped 4 bases from V and 5 bases from J, with 12 bases between. CDR1 and CDR2 from the germline V gene are MGHDK and SYGVNS. This CDR3 is built from 13 residues. Written as DNA, the CDR3 is TGTGCCAGCAGTGGACAGGTTTACAACGAGCAGTACTTC. This gives the protein CASSGQVYNEQYF.

The chain couples TRBV29-1 to TRBJ1-2; D perhaps matches TRBD1 (5 bases). The V gene's germline CDR1 is SQVTM and CDR2 ANQGSEA. The V and J ends lost 4 bases and 5 bases respectively, with 11 bases between them. CDR3 length equals 12 residues. The CDR3 here is CSVAGRPYGYTF. CDR3 bases: TGCAGCGTTGCGGGACGGCCTTATGGCTACACCTTC.

This rearrangement joins TRBV2 to TRBJ2-5, with a tentative D call TRBD2 (6 bases). Germline loops: CDR1 SNHLY, CDR2 FYNNEI. The CDR3 has 12 residues. Trimming took 8 bases from V and 4 from J, leaving 11 bases between them. The CDR3, as DNA: TGTGCCAGCCTCGCGGAGGGAGAGACCCAGTACTTC. Amino acid sequence: CASLAEGETQYF.

The V gene is TRBV5-1, the J gene TRBJ1-3; TRBD1 matches 8 bases. V lost 3 bases to trimming and J lost 0 bases; unmatched junction nucleotides: 8. This CDR3 is built from 17 residues. The germline gives CDR1 SGHRS, CDR2 YFSETQ. The CDR3 protein is CASSSGQGSLSGNTIYF. CDR3 in DNA: TGCGCCAGCAGCTCTGGACAGGGCTCTCTCTCTGGAAACACCATATATTTT. Based on the CDR3 plus reference TRBV5-1 and TRBJ1-3, the full variable domain is KAGVTQTPRYLIKTRGQQVTLSCSPISGHRSVSWYQQTPGQGLQFLFEYFSETQRNKGNFPGRFSGRQFSNSRSEMNVSTLELGDSALYLCASSSGQGSLSGNTIYFGEGSWLTVV.

This clone was seen only a few times. The CDR3 here is CASSSPANYGYTF. CDR3 coding DNA: TGTGCCAGCAGTTCCCCCGCTAACTATGGCTACACCTTC. The chain recombines TRBV28 with TRBJ1-2; D ambiguous. The germline V gene encodes CDR1 MDHEN and CDR2 SYDVKM. The germline V and J ends were trimmed by 4 bases and 0 bases, with 6 bases remaining between them. The CDR3 is made up of 13 amino acids.

This chain uses TRBV30 with TRBJ2-1; no reliable D call. V was cut by 4 bases and J by 0 bases, with 7 bases left in between. This CDR3 spans 13 amino acids. CDR1 is GTSNPN, CDR2 SVGIG, per germline (reference sequence). The CDR3 sequence: CAWTDSSYNEQFF. The CDR3 region has the DNA TGTGCCTGGACGGATAGCTCCTACAATGAGCAGTTCTTC.

Only one count was recorded for this clone. This chain joins TRBV6-5 and TRBJ1-2; 9 bases map to TRBD1. The J segment lost 8 bases and the V segment lost 6 bases, leaving 4 bases of the junction unmatched. The germline gives CDR1 MNHEY, CDR2 SVGAGI. CDR3 size: 12 residues. CDR3 DNA sequence: TGTGCCAGCAGCCTGGGACAGGGAGGCTACACCTTC. As protein: CASSLGQGGYTF.

V and J are TRBV30 and TRBJ2-3, with D perhaps TRBD2 (5 bases). Trimming pared 3 bases from V and 2 bases from J, leaving 15 bases between. CDR3 length: 15 amino acids. Germline V CDR1 and CDR2: GTSNPN, SVGIG (reference sequence). CDR3 in amino acids: CAWSTSDWYTDTQYF. For the CDR3, the DNA is TGTGCCTGGAGCACTAGTGATTGGTACACAGATACGCAGTATTTT.

This clone has a handful of counts. This sequence joins TRBV28 and TRBJ2-7; D is unresolved. Trimming took 6 bases from V and 12 from J, leaving 15 bases between them. Germline assignment: CDR1 MDHEN and CDR2 SYDVKM. The CDR3 consists of 11 residues. As DNA, the CDR3 is TGTGCCAGCAGCATGGGCCCTTTGTGGTACTTC. This codes for CASSMGPLWYF.

This sequence joins TRBV7-8 and TRBJ2-3; D is possibly TRBD2 (6 bases). V lost 4 bases, J lost 2 bases, and 22 bases lay in between. CDR3 size: 18 residues. CDR1 and CDR2 from the germline V gene are SGHVS and FQNEAQ. For the CDR3, the DNA is TGTGCCAGCAGCTCCCCCGGGACTTCCTTCCCATCCACAGATACGCAGTATTTT. This encodes CASSSPGTSFPSTDTQYF.

The chain joins TRBV30 to TRBJ2-2; a possible D gene is TRBD2 (5 bases). The V gene lost 2 bases and the J gene lost 4 bases, with 17 bases spanning the gap. Germline V CDR1 and CDR2: GTSNPN, SVGIG (reference sequence). This CDR3 comprises 16 residues. CDR3 in amino acids: CAWSSARTGSTGELFF. Written as DNA, the CDR3 is TGTGCCTGGAGTTCAGCTCGGACGGGATCCACCGGGGAGCTGTTTTTT.

This rearrangement joins TRBV30 to TRBJ1-1; TRBD1 is a possible D gene (6 bases). V lost 0 bases and J 0 bases, leaving 11 bases between the germline ends. The germline gives CDR1 GTSNPN, CDR2 SVGIG (reference sequence). The CDR3 runs 15 residues. Written as DNA, the CDR3 is TGTGCCTGGAGTGTACAGGGACAAATGAACACTGAAGCTTTCTTT. This translates into CAWSVQGQMNTEAFF.

The chain joins TRBV2 to TRBJ1-2; the match to TRBD1 covers 7 bases. The CDR3 is made up of 13 amino acids. The J segment lost 6 bases and the V segment lost 6 bases, leaving 7 bases of the junction unmatched. Germline V CDR1 and CDR2: SNHLY, FYNNEI. The CDR3 DNA is TGTGCCAGCAGCGGGGACAGCGGGAATGGCTACACCTTC. Translation gives CASSGDSGNGYTF.

This clone was observed a few times. The rearrangement joins TRBV9 to TRBJ2-4, with D tentatively TRBD2 (6 bases). Trimming removed 7 bases from V and 7 bases from J, with 12 bases in between. Germline values: CDR1 SGDLS, CDR2 YYNGEE. The CDR3 totals 12 residues. The CDR3 DNA reads as TGTGCCAGCGCCGGGAGCGGGAACATTCAGTACTTC. Translation gives CASAGSGNIQYF.

The genes are TRBV4-2 and TRBJ2-3; the match to TRBD1 covers 8 bases. CDR3 size: 16 residues. V shed 4 bases, J shed 5 bases, and the junction held 11 bases outside the gene matches. CDR1 and CDR2 (germline): LGHNA, YNFKEQ. The CDR3 loop is CASSRGQGEQLDTQYF. The DNA of the CDR3 is TGTGCCAGCAGCCGAGGACAGGGAGAGCAGTTAGATACGCAGTATTTT.

This chain connects TRBV2 to TRBJ2-1; D possibly uses TRBD1 or TRBD2 (6 bases each). There are 16 residues in the CDR3. The V end was cut by 7 bases, the J end by 3 bases, with 19 bases between. Germline CDR1 and CDR2: SNHLY and FYNNEI. CDR3 DNA sequence: TGTGCCAGCACCCGTACGAGGGCGGGACACTACAATGAGCAGTTCTTC. This encodes CASTRTRAGHYNEQFF.

This sequence joins TRBV5-6 and TRBJ2-2; 11 bases line up with TRBD2. This CDR3 contains 14 residues. CDR1 SGHDT and CDR2 YYEEEE come from the germline V gene. Trimming took 5 bases from V and 7 from J; bases not matched to a gene: 4. The CDR3, as DNA: TGTGCCAGCAGGACTAGCGGGGCAGGCGGGGAGCTGTTTTTT. As protein: CASRTSGAGGELFF.

This clone came up once. Mismatch with germline at one junction end may stem from a read error. The chain joins TRBV27 to TRBJ2-7, with D possibly being TRBD1 or TRBD2 (5 bases each). Germline V lookup: CDR1 MNHEY, CDR2 SMNVEV (reference sequence). The CDR3 length is 15 residues. The CDR3 is CASTPGHPLYGEQYF. The CDR3 nucleotides read TGCGCTTCAACTCCGGGGCACCCGTTGTACGGCGAGCAGTACTTC.

The rearrangement joins TRBV4-2 to TRBJ2-3; a possible D gene is TRBD1 (6 bases). The CDR3 sequence is 14 residues long. The V and J ends lost 5 bases and 3 bases respectively, with 12 bases between them. Germline loops: CDR1 LGHNA, CDR2 YNFKEQ. CDR3 DNA: TGTGCCAGCAGCTACGACAGGCGGACAGATACGCAGTATTTT. Protein: CASSYDRRTDTQYF.

This clone occurred once. The rearrangement links TRBV5-1 to TRBJ2-7; D unresolved. CDR1 SGHRS and CDR2 YFSETQ come from the germline V gene. The V end was cut by 2 bases, the J end by 5 bases, with 11 bases between. The length of the CDR3 is 13 residues. CDR3 protein: CASSFGGMDEQYF. The CDR3 DNA reads as TGCGCCAGCAGCTTCGGTGGAATGGACGAGCAGTACTTC.

V usage is TRBV6-5 and J usage is TRBJ1-1; D is unresolved. From germline, CDR1 is MNHEY and CDR2 SVGAGI. This CDR3 spans 13 amino acids. V shed 6 bases and J shed 1 base, with 9 bases lying between them. The CDR3: CASSTTGNTEAFF. In DNA, the CDR3 is TGTGCCAGCAGCACCACCGGGAACACTGAAGCTTTCTTT.